Below are 3 T cell receptor beta chains sequenced from a single sample in a study of OX40 agonist ivuxolimab in advanced cancers. Assay used: immunoSEQ multiplex PCR; TCRdb lists only in-frame clones, some missing. Here the sample spans 12,000 or so clones, around 74% being singletons. The sequencing used CD4+ or CD8+ T cells sorted from blood, collected in a trial of the OX40 agonist ivuxolimab. The receptors come from an adult with an advanced solid tumor such as melanoma, head and neck, liver or kidney cancer.

This rearrangement joins TRBV6-4 to TRBJ1-3; D is ambiguous. The germline CDR1 and CDR2 sequences are MRHNA and SNTAGT. The CDR3 loop spans 16 amino acids. The ends were cut back, 0 bases at V and 4 bases at J, with 13 bases in the middle. Here the CDR3 DNA reads TGTGCCAGCAGTGACTCGATCAGCCACCGGGGAAACACCATATATTTT. Translation gives CASSDSISHRGNTIYF.

The rearrangement links TRBV9 to TRBJ2-1, with 11 positions matching TRBD2. The CDR3 consists of 17 residues. Germline V lookup: CDR1 SGDLS, CDR2 YYNGEE. Trimming cost V 0 bases and J 4 bases; bases outside gene matches: 6. CDR3 protein: CASSVEGTSGGYNEQFF. CDR3 bases: TGTGCCAGCAGCGTAGAGGGGACTAGCGGAGGATACAATGAGCAGTTCTTC.

The chain carries TRBV29-1 and TRBJ2-3; 9 nucleotides line up with TRBD2. J was trimmed by 3 bases and V by 8 bases; bases with no gene match: 9. CDR1 and CDR2 (germline): SQVTM, ANQGSEA. This CDR3 spans 14 amino acids. Here the CDR3 reads CSSWVAGETDTQYF. The CDR3 nucleotides read TGCAGCTCCTGGGTAGCGGGAGAGACAGATACGCAGTATTTT.